This passage covers 28 T cell receptor beta chains from one sample sequenced in a study of T cells after posttransplantation cyclophosphamide. Cyclophosphamide on days +3 and +4 followed busulfan-fludarabine conditioning and a marrow graft. The repertoire was sequenced with immunoSEQ multiplex PCR; TCRdb's copy has only in-frame clones and lacks some. The data show 15,000 to 20,000 clones, with none appearing a single time. The input for sequencing was PBMCs, taken after allogeneic stem cell transplant with posttransplant cyclophosphamide. The receptors here all came from a female patient aged 25-39 years who received an allogeneic stem cell transplant from a related donor, was CMV-positive, and had no GVHD. The T cells may partly be graft donor cells.

This clone was seen many times. V gene TRBV4-1 combines with J gene TRBJ1-1; TRBD1 agrees at 12 bases. The CDR3 contains 18 residues. Germline CDR1 reads MGHRA; CDR2 reads YSYEKL. The ends lost 2 bases at V and 3 bases at J; junction bases unmatched: 10. The CDR3 region is CASSQTGTGGFWDTEAFF. CDR3 bases: TGCGCCAGCAGCCAAACCGGGACAGGGGGCTTCTGGGACACTGAAGCTTTCTTT.

In this sample, this clone turned up a few times. The chain couples TRBV30 to TRBJ2-5; D is unclear. The DNA end favors TRBJ2-7, so the J call may be wrong. From germline, CDR1 is GTSNPN and CDR2 SVGIG (reference sequence). The CDR3 totals 17 residues. The CDR3 region has the DNA TGTGCCTGGAGTGTACGCTTGGGCAGCCAGAACTCCTACGAGCAGTACTTC. This sequence encodes CAWSVRLGSQNSYEQYF.

This clone was observed many times. This sequence joins TRBV2 and TRBJ1-4; D not resolved. V lost 7 bases and J lost 8, with 17 bases in between. The CDR3 is 14 amino acids. CDR1 and CDR2 (germline): SNHLY, FYNNEI. The CDR3 loop reads CASTLFADLEKLFF. CDR3 DNA: TGTGCCAGCACCCTGTTTGCGGATCTCGAAAAACTGTTTTTT.

This clone was seen repeatedly, ten times or more. V gene TRBV20-1 combines with J gene TRBJ2-7; D not resolved. CDR1 is DFQATT and CDR2 is SNEGSKA in the germline V gene (reference sequence). This CDR3 region has 11 residues. Between the trimmed V and J ends, which lost 7 bases and 4 bases, there was a span of 11 bases. CDR3 bases: TGCAGTGGTCTAGTTCAATACGAGCAGTACTTC. The encoded protein is CSGLVQYEQYF.

Many counts were recorded for this clone. This chain links TRBV10-3 with TRBJ2-5; a weak D match, TRBD1 (6 bases). This CDR3 is built from 14 residues. V lost 4 bases to trimming and J lost 4 bases, with 13 bases between them. Germline CDR1 is ENHRY and CDR2 is SYGVKD. CDR3 DNA sequence: TGTGCCATCAGTGCCCATTCAGGGGCAGAGACCCAGTACTTC. Translation: CAISAHSGAETQYF.

At least ten counts were recorded for this clone. The chain links TRBV2 to TRBJ1-1; tentatively, D is TRBD1 (6 bases). Germline V gene lookup returns CDR1 SNHLY and CDR2 FYNNEI. V shed 6 bases and J shed 1 base, with 18 bases lying between them. The CDR3 contains 16 residues. The CDR3 nucleotides read TGTGCCAGCAGACAGGAAGGGGGTTGGACGAACACTGAAGCTTTCTTT. Encoded protein: CASRQEGGWTNTEAFF.

This clone was recorded at least ten times. At one end the junction does not follow the germline gene, possibly because of a read error. V usage is TRBV6-1 and J usage is TRBJ2-5; 15 nucleotides match TRBD2. The CDR3 consists of 15 residues. Germline V CDR1 and CDR2: MNHNS, SASEGT. The CDR3: CASSWTSGRATTKYF. CDR3 in DNA: TGTGCCAGCAGTTGGACTAGCGGGAGGGCAACGACCAAGTACTTC.

This clone was seen at least ten times. The gene calls are TRBV5-1 and TRBJ1-6; maybe TRBD1 (6 bases). The CDR3 loop spans 13 amino acids. V lost 0 bases and J 11 bases, leaving 9 bases between the germline ends. Per the germline V gene, CDR1 is SGHRS and CDR2 is YFSETQ. CDR3 nucleotides: TGCGCCAGCAGCTTGGACAGGGCGCCACCCCTCCACTTT. Translation: CASSLDRAPPLHF. Complete variable domain (other parts from reference TRBV5-1 and TRBJ1-6): KAGVTQTPRYLIKTRGQQVTLSCSPISGHRSVSWYQQTPGQGLQFLFEYFSETQRNKGNFPGRFSGRQFSNSRSEMNVSTLELGDSALYLCASSLDRAPPLHFGNGTRLTVT.

This clone was observed many times. The chain is built from TRBV5-1 and TRBJ2-5, with TRBD1 matching 10 bases. The CDR3 length is 15 residues. V was clipped by 3 bases and J by 4 bases; unmatched bases: 6. CDR1 is SGHRS, CDR2 YFSETQ, per germline. The CDR3 nucleotides read TGCGCCAGCAGCTCCTCGGACAGGGGGGGAGAGACCCAGTACTTC. This codes for CASSSSDRGGETQYF.

This clone counts as medium-sized. The rearrangement joins TRBV19 to TRBJ1-4; D is unclear. The germline CDR1 and CDR2 sequences are LNHDA and SQIVND (reference sequence). V was trimmed by 5 bases and J by 2 bases, leaving 15 bases between them. This CDR3 has 16 residues. Written as DNA, the CDR3 is TGTGCCAGTAGTCCCGGGAGAGGTCAGACTAATGAAAAACTGTTTTTT. It translates to CASSPGRGQTNEKLFF.

This clone was picked up many times. This chain joins TRBV5-8 and TRBJ2-5, with 7 bases aligning to TRBD2. J gave up 7 bases and V 0 bases, and 6 bases lay outside the gene matches. Germline CDR1 is SGHTS and CDR2 is YDEGEE. The CDR3 spans 14 residues. The CDR3 reads CASSLEASGGTQYF. The CDR3 DNA is TGTGCCAGCAGCTTGGAGGCATCGGGGGGGACCCAGTACTTC.

There are many counts of this clone. The chain employs TRBV29-1 and TRBJ2-2; 12 bases agree with TRBD2. This CDR3 is built from 14 residues. V shed 3 bases, J shed 6 bases, and the junction held 2 bases outside the gene matches. Germline V gene data show CDR1 as SQVTM and CDR2 as ANQGSEA. CDR3 DNA: TGCAGCGTTGAGCTAGCGGGAGGGCCCGGGGAGCTGTTTTTT. Translation: CSVELAGGPGELFF.

This clone was detected ten times or more. The gene calls are TRBV7-9 and TRBJ2-5; 11 bases align to TRBD2. CDR1 is SEHNR and CDR2 is FQNEAQ in the germline V gene (reference sequence). There are 15 residues in the CDR3. Unmatched junction bases numbered 7, after V lost 5 bases and J lost 5 bases. The CDR3 sequence is CASSKLAGVGETQYF. As DNA, the CDR3 is TGTGCCAGCAGCAAACTAGCGGGAGTGGGGGAGACCCAGTACTTC. Using reference TRBV7-9 and TRBJ2-5 for the parts outside the CDR3, the full variable domain is DTGVSQNPRHKITKRGQNVTFRCDPISEHNRLYWYRQTLGQGPEFLTYFQNEAQLEKSRLLSDRFSAERPKGSFSTLEIQRTEQGDSAMYLCASSKLAGVGETQYFGPGTRLLVL.

This clone was picked up a small number of times. The J gene is TRBJ2-5, the V gene TRBV27; 8 positions match TRBD2. The J call may be mistaken, given a closer DNA end match to TRBJ2-7. The CDR3 spans 14 residues. CDR1 and CDR2 from the germline V gene are MNHEY and SMNVEV (reference sequence). The CDR3 DNA reads as TGTGCCAGCAGTTTATCCAGCGGGAGTTACGAGCAGTACTTC. This codes for CASSLSSGSYEQYF.

The sample holds many counts of this clone. J is TRBJ2-2 and V is TRBV10-2; 7 nucleotides line up with TRBD1. Germline V gene data show CDR1 as WSHSY and CDR2 as SAAADI. The CDR3 covers 14 residues. The J segment lost 3 bases and the V segment lost 4 bases, leaving 2 bases of the junction unmatched. The CDR3 loop reads CASSGTGDTGELFF. For the CDR3, the DNA is TGCGCCAGCAGTGGGACAGGCGACACCGGGGAGCTGTTTTTT.

The rearrangement links TRBV11-3 to TRBJ2-5, with 9 bases aligning to TRBD1. Germline V lookup: CDR1 SGHNT, CDR2 YENEEA. The CDR3 runs to 14 residues. J gave up 5 bases and V 5 bases, and 6 bases lay outside the gene matches. The CDR3 region has the DNA TGTGCCAGCAGCGTACAGGGGGCTGTGGAGACCCAGTACTTC. It specifies CASSVQGAVETQYF. Drawing the rest from reference TRBV11-3 and TRBJ2-5, the complete variable domain is EAGVVQSPRYKIIEKKQPVAFWCNPISGHNTLYWYLQNLGQGPELLIRYENEEAVDDSQLPKDRFSAERLKGVDSTLKIQPAELGDSAVYLCASSVQGAVETQYFGPGTRLLVL.

This clone was seen ten or more times. The chain employs TRBV5-5 and TRBJ2-1; 12 nucleotides line up with TRBD2. J gave up 9 bases and V 3 bases, and 10 bases lay outside the gene matches. The CDR3 has 16 residues. Germline CDR1 is SGHKS and CDR2 is YYEKEE (reference sequence). CDR3 protein: CASSSETSGRIGEQFF. In DNA, the CDR3 is TGTGCCAGCAGCTCGGAGACTAGCGGGAGAATTGGTGAGCAGTTCTTC.

This clone has a count of ten or more. CDR3 sequence reads: CASSPHSRGRSDTQYF. CDR3 nucleotide sequence: TGTGCCAGCAGTCCCCATTCTAGGGGAAGGTCAGATACGCAGTATTTT. The chain links TRBV28 to TRBJ2-3; possible D gene TRBD1, 5 bases. Germline V gene sequence: CDR1 MDHEN, CDR2 SYDVKM. This CDR3 contains 16 residues. V lost 5 bases and J 4 bases, leaving 19 bases between the germline ends. Full variable domain (missing parts from reference TRBV28 and TRBJ2-3): DVKVTQSSRYLVKRTGEKVFLECVQDMDHENMFWYRQDPGLGLRLIYFSYDVKMKEKGDIPEGYSVSREKKERFSLILESASTNQTSMYLCASSPHSRGRSDTQYFGPGTRLTVL.

This clone has at least ten counts. This rearrangement joins TRBV28 to TRBJ1-3; D remains unclear. The V and J ends lost 3 bases and 2 bases respectively, with 11 bases between them. Germline V lookup: CDR1 MDHEN, CDR2 SYDVKM. This CDR3 comprises 15 residues. The DNA of the CDR3 is TGTGCCAGCAGTTTCGAGGGTTGGGCTGGAAACACCATATATTTT. Translating gives CASSFEGWAGNTIYF.

This clone was found many times. The V gene is TRBV7-8, the J gene TRBJ1-4; 9 bases match TRBD1. V was clipped by 5 bases and J by 7 bases; unmatched bases: 8. This CDR3 spans 15 amino acids. Germline CDR1 and CDR2: SGHVS and FQNEAQ. CDR3 DNA: TGTGCCAGCAGCGGACAGGGGCCGAGAGGTGAAAAACTGTTTTTT. Residues: CASSGQGPRGEKLFF.

In its sample, this clone was seen many times. This chain joins TRBV15 and TRBJ2-7, with 8 bases fitting TRBD2. The length of the CDR3 is 14 residues. Per germline, CDR1 LNHNV and CDR2 YYDKDF (reference sequence). Unmatched junction bases numbered 8, after V lost 5 bases and J lost 5 bases. The CDR3 loop reads CATSPSGLANEQYF. The CDR3 nucleotides are TGTGCCACCAGCCCGTCAGGACTAGCCAACGAGCAGTACTTC.

There are many counts of this clone. Written as DNA, the CDR3 is TGTGCCAGCAGCCCGGGGGGAACCGCGAACACCGGGGAGCTGTTTTTT. It specifies CASSPGGTANTGELFF. The chain employs TRBV5-4 and TRBJ2-2, with 7 bases fitting TRBD2. The CDR3 spans 16 residues. Per germline, CDR1 SGHNT and CDR2 YYREEE (reference sequence). J gave up 0 bases and V 4 bases, and 6 bases lay outside the gene matches.

This clone has ten or more counts. The rearrangement joins TRBV7-2 to TRBJ2-1; D gene ambiguous. The V end was cut by 2 bases, the J end by 4 bases, with 12 bases between. CDR1 and CDR2 from the germline V gene are SGHTA and FQGNSA. This CDR3 has 15 amino acids. As DNA, the CDR3 is TGTGCCAGCAGCTTATTGGCGGCTCAGTACAATGAGCAGTTCTTC. Its translation: CASSLLAAQYNEQFF.

This clone was seen ten or more times. V is TRBV7-8 and J is TRBJ2-7; perhaps TRBD2 as D (5 bases). The CDR3 sequence is 14 residues long. The V gene lost 5 bases and the J gene lost 0 bases, with 11 bases spanning the gap. Germline CDR1 SGHVS, CDR2 FQNEAQ. The CDR3, as DNA: TGTGCCAGCAGCCTCAGCGGAAGCTCCTACGAGCAGTACTTC. The encoded protein is CASSLSGSSYEQYF.

This clone was recorded many times. The chain joins TRBV7-3 to TRBJ2-2; weak D call: TRBD2 (5 bases). The CDR3 is made up of 14 amino acids. Germline V gene data show CDR1 as SGHTA and CDR2 as FQGTGA. Between the trimmed V and J ends, which lost 3 bases and 5 bases, there was a span of 10 bases. The CDR3 DNA follows: TGTGCCAGCAGCTTGCTGCCGGGGACCGGGGAGCTGTTTTTT. Amino acids: CASSLLPGTGELFF.

In this sample, this clone turned up many times. The rearrangement links TRBV28 to TRBJ2-7, with a possible D match to TRBD2 (5 bases). There are 15 residues in the CDR3. V lost 5 bases, J lost 3 bases, and 17 bases lay in between. Germline V gene lookup returns CDR1 MDHEN and CDR2 SYDVKM. The CDR3 protein is CASSGLPLGVYEQYF. CDR3 coding DNA: TGTGCCAGCAGTGGACTTCCTTTGGGAGTCTACGAGCAGTACTTC. The whole variable domain, filled in from reference TRBV28 and TRBJ2-7, reads DVKVTQSSRYLVKRTGEKVFLECVQDMDHENMFWYRQDPGLGLRLIYFSYDVKMKEKGDIPEGYSVSREKKERFSLILESASTNQTSMYLCASSGLPLGVYEQYFGPGTRLTVT.

This clone was observed at least ten times. The chain employs TRBV27 and TRBJ2-3; TRBD2 matches at 8 bases. CDR1 is MNHEY and CDR2 is SMNVEV in the germline V gene (reference sequence). J was trimmed by 4 bases and V by 3 bases; bases with no gene match: 6. The CDR3 is 15 amino acids. The CDR3 here is CASSFMSGSPDTQYF. In nucleotides, the CDR3 is TGTGCCAGCAGTTTTATGAGCGGGAGTCCAGATACGCAGTATTTT.

This clone was found many times. The chain couples TRBV27 to TRBJ2-3, with 7 positions matching TRBD1. After removal of 6 bases from V and 0 bases from J, the junction contained 30 bases not matched to a gene. The CDR3 has 23 residues. The germline V gene encodes CDR1 MNHEY and CDR2 SMNVEV (reference sequence). Written as DNA, the CDR3 is TGTGCCAGCAGACCCACAGGGGAATTTTTGAAAATCTGGGCCCGATTCAGCACAGATACGCAGTATTTT. This translates into CASRPTGEFLKIWARFSTDTQYF.